Each of the 20 T cell receptor beta chains below was sequenced from the same sample in a study of T cells after yellow fever vaccination. TCRdb passed the 5' RACE reads through MiXCR, listing each CDR3 protein once. The sample consists of under 300,000 distinct CDR3 sequences, 10% to 15% of them appearing once. The sample consisted of CD4+ T cells sorted from PBMCs, taken 45 days after the yellow fever booster vaccination. Every receptor here comes from a man between 25 and 39 years old who received the YFV17D yellow fever vaccine.

V and J are TRBV6-5 and TRBJ2-7; D is perhaps TRBD2 (5 bases). Germline CDR1 MNHEY, CDR2 SVGAGI. The CDR3 loop spans 14 amino acids. V lost 2 bases and J 3 bases, leaving 11 bases between the germline ends. CDR3 coding DNA: TGTGCCAGCAGTTACGCAGCAGGACTCTACGAGCAGTACTTC. Its protein is CASSYAAGLYEQYF.

CDR3 protein: CASSLGGSGTGELFF. In DNA, the CDR3 is TGTGCCAGCAGTTTAGGGGGGAGTGGCACCGGGGAGCTGTTTTTT. The chain uses TRBV12-3 or TRBV12-4 and TRBJ2-2; D tentatively reads TRBD1 or TRBD2 (5 bases each). V was clipped by 1 base and J by 4 bases, with 10 bases between them. This CDR3 has 15 residues.

CDR3 region: CASSFYKAPYNEQFF. The DNA for the CDR3 is TGTGCCAGCAGCTTTTACAAAGCTCCCTACAATGAGCAGTTCTTC. The V gene is TRBV11-1, the J gene TRBJ2-1; D is uncertain. V lost 3 bases and J 2 bases, leaving 11 bases between the germline ends. Germline CDR1 SGHAT, CDR2 FQDESV (reference sequence). The CDR3 covers 15 residues.

The rearrangement links TRBV10-3 to TRBJ2-3; D possibly corresponds to TRBD2 (5 bases). The CDR3 has 16 residues. Germline V gene lookup returns CDR1 ENHRY and CDR2 SYGVKD. The V gene lost 4 bases and the J gene lost 2 bases, with 16 bases spanning the gap. CDR3 amino acids: CAISGGAVGFTDTQYF. DNA for the CDR3: TGTGCCATCAGTGGCGGAGCGGTAGGGTTCACAGATACGCAGTATTTT.

This clonotype has a handful of counts. The gene calls are TRBV5-1 and TRBJ2-5; D is undetermined. With 3 bases removed from V and 5 bases from J, the gap between germline ends came to 14 bases. The CDR3 length is 14 residues. The germline gives CDR1 SGHRS, CDR2 YFSETQ. The CDR3 sequence is CASSSGGARETQYF. DNA of the CDR3: TGCGCCAGCAGCTCCGGCGGAGCCCGGGAGACCCAGTACTTC.

This clonotype was counted a few times. The chain links TRBV20-1 to TRBJ1-5; D may be TRBD1 (5 bases). This CDR3 comprises 14 residues. Between the trimmed V and J ends, which lost 3 bases and 0 bases, there was a span of 9 bases. Germline loops: CDR1 DFQATT, CDR2 SNEGSKA (reference sequence). CDR3: CSARGGASNQPQHF. CDR3 bases: TGCAGTGCTAGGGGGGGAGCTAGCAATCAGCCCCAGCATTTT.

This clonotype was seen a few times. The V call is TRBV4-1, the J call TRBJ2-3, with 7 bases lining up with TRBD2. The V segment lost 0 bases and the J segment 8 bases; nucleotides outside the gene matches: 5. The CDR3 has 14 residues. Germline V lookup: CDR1 MGHRA, CDR2 YSYEKL. CDR3 DNA sequence: TGCGCCAGCAGCCAAGATGAAGCGGGACGTACGCAGTATTTT. Translating it yields CASSQDEAGRTQYF.

This clonotype came up a few times. This chain connects TRBV5-1 to TRBJ2-5; D uncertain. The CDR3 is 14 residues long. Trimming removed 5 bases from V and 2 bases from J, with 13 bases in between. Germline values: CDR1 SGHRS, CDR2 YFSETQ. The CDR3 DNA follows: TGCGCCAGCAGTATATTAGGAAGGCAAGAGACCCAGTACTTC. Its translation is CASSILGRQETQYF. Based on the CDR3 plus reference TRBV5-1 and TRBJ2-5, the full variable domain is KAGVTQTPRYLIKTRGQQVTLSCSPISGHRSVSWYQQTPGQGLQFLFEYFSETQRNKGNFPGRFSGRQFSNSRSEMNVSTLELGDSALYLCASSILGRQETQYFGPGTRLLVL.

The chain couples TRBV2 to TRBJ2-3; D uncertain. The V gene lost 4 bases and the J gene lost 0 bases, with 8 bases spanning the gap. From germline, CDR1 is SNHLY and CDR2 FYNNEI. The CDR3 is 14 amino acids. CDR3 nucleotide sequence: TGTGCCAGCAGTGTGTCCGGAAGCACAGATACGCAGTATTTT. Translating gives CASSVSGSTDTQYF.

CDR3 nucleotide sequence: TGTGCCAGCAGCCGAGGGGGCCTGGCCAACGTCCTGACTTTC. This encodes CASSRGGLANVLTF. This chain connects TRBV7-9 to TRBJ2-6, with 7 bases lining up with TRBD1. Germline V gene lookup returns CDR1 SEHNR and CDR2 FQNEAQ (reference sequence). This CDR3 has 14 amino acids. V lost 5 bases, J lost 6 bases, and 4 bases stayed unmatched.

The sample holds many counts of this clonotype. The gene calls are TRBV12-3 or TRBV12-4 and TRBJ2-1; 8 bases are a match to TRBD1. V dropped 5 bases and J dropped 6; count of bases not matched to a gene: 9. This CDR3 has 15 amino acids. The DNA of the CDR3 is TGTGCCAGCAGTCAGCAGGGGGCGGGATCCAATGAGCAGTTCTTC. Translation: CASSQQGAGSNEQFF.

V and J are TRBV7-3 and TRBJ2-7; perhaps TRBD2 as D (6 bases). The germline CDR1 and CDR2 sequences are SGHTA and FQGTGA. The CDR3 runs to 14 residues. The V and J ends lost 3 bases and 3 bases respectively, with 12 bases between them. In DNA, the CDR3 is TGTGCCAGCAGCTTGACGGGAGACAGCTACGAGCAGTACTTC. It translates to CASSLTGDSYEQYF.

This clonotype has just a few counts. The V gene is TRBV20-1, the J gene TRBJ1-1; maybe TRBD1 (6 bases). The CDR3 extends over 14 amino acids. V lost 2 bases and J 3 bases, leaving 13 bases between the germline ends. Germline CDR1 is DFQATT and CDR2 is SNEGSKA (reference sequence). Written as DNA, the CDR3 is TGCAGTGCTAGATTATATACAGGGTACACTGAAGCTTTCTTT. Protein sequence: CSARLYTGYTEAFF.

This chain joins TRBV7-2 and TRBJ2-7; TRBD2 matches at 9 bases. Germline values: CDR1 SGHTA, CDR2 FQGNSA. The CDR3 is made up of 15 amino acids. The trim removed 3 bases at V and 0 bases at J, leaving 3 bases unmatched. The CDR3 sequence is CASSFSGSFSYEQYF. The CDR3 DNA reads TGTGCCAGCAGCTTTAGCGGGAGTTTCTCCTACGAGCAGTACTTC.

This chain connects TRBV7-2 to TRBJ2-5, with 9 nucleotides matching TRBD2. CDR3 length: 17 residues. V lost 0 bases to trimming and J lost 4 bases; unmatched junction nucleotides: 9. Germline V gives CDR1 SGHTA, CDR2 FQGNSA. This chain's CDR3 is CASSLALASGIGETQYF. The CDR3 DNA is TGTGCCAGCAGCTTAGCGCTGGCTAGCGGGATTGGAGAGACCCAGTACTTC.

This clonotype was seen a single time. This chain links TRBV5-1 with TRBJ2-5; a possible D gene is TRBD2 (5 bases). The length of the CDR3 is 13 residues. Germline CDR1 reads SGHRS; CDR2 reads YFSETQ. V gave up 4 bases and J gave up 1 base, with 8 bases separating them. CDR3 nucleotide sequence: TGCGCCAGCAGCCGGGAATTCCAAGAGACCCAGTACTTC. Amino acid sequence: CASSREFQETQYF.

The chain is built from TRBV7-9 and TRBJ2-3; D is possibly TRBD2 (5 bases). CDR1 SEHNR and CDR2 FQNEAQ come from the germline V gene (reference sequence). V was pared by 2 bases and J by 0 bases, with 9 bases between. The CDR3 sequence is 15 residues long. The CDR3 sequence is CASSLSGSSTDTQYF. The CDR3, as DNA: TGTGCCAGCAGCTTATCGGGATCTAGCACAGATACGCAGTATTTT.

CDR3 in DNA: TGCGCCAGCAGCTTGGACGGGAAACCCGGGGAGCTGTTTTTT. This translates into CASSLDGKPGELFF. V usage is TRBV5-1 and J usage is TRBJ2-2; possibly TRBD2 for D (5 bases). V shed 0 bases and J shed 6 bases, with 9 bases lying between them. This CDR3 comprises 14 residues. From germline, CDR1 is SGHRS and CDR2 YFSETQ.

This clonotype turned up a few times. The rearrangement uses TRBV27 and TRBJ1-2, with a weak D call TRBD1 (5 bases). Germline CDR1 and CDR2: MNHEY and SMNVEV (reference sequence). The ends were cut back, 6 bases at V and 3 bases at J, with 11 bases in the middle. This CDR3 region has 13 residues. This CDR3 is CASRGELYYGYTF. The CDR3 nucleotides read TGTGCCAGCAGGGGGGAGCTTTACTATGGCTACACCTTC.

This clonotype was seen only a few times. This chain connects TRBV20-1 to TRBJ2-7, with TRBD2 identical over 11 bases. Losses at the gene ends were 0 bases for V and 4 bases for J; bases not matched to a gene: 8. Germline V gene lookup returns CDR1 DFQATT and CDR2 SNEGSKA (reference sequence). The CDR3 runs to 16 residues. The CDR3 bases are TGCAGTGCTAGAGATTCACTAGCGGGAGATTTATACGAGCAGTACTTC. This codes for CSARDSLAGDLYEQYF.